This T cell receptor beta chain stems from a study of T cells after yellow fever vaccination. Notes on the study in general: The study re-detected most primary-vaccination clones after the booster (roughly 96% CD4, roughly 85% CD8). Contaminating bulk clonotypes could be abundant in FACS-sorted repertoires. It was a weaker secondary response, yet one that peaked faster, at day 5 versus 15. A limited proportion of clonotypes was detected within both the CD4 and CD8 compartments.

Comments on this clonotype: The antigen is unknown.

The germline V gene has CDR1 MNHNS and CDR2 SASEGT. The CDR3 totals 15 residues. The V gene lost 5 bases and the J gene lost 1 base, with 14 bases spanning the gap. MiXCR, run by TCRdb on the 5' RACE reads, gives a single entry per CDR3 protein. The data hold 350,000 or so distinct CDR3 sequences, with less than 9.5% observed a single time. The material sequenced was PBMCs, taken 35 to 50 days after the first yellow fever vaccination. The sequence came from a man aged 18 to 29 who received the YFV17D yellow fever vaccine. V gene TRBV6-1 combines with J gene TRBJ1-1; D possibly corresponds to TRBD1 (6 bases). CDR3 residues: CASSPTGGANTEAFF. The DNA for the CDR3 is TGTGCCAGCAGTCCCACGGGGGGCGCGAACACTGAAGCTTTCTTT.